This TCR beta chain was recorded in a study of CD8 T cells in ankylosing spondylitis. Molecular-barcoded quantitative 5'-RACE produced these TCR beta libraries. TCRdb re-called the 5' RACE reads through MiXCR, storing one row per CDR3 protein. This sample has 100,000 to 150,000 distinct CDR3 sequences, with 7% to 10% found just once. Study-level findings and limits: Several highly homologous variants made up a TCR beta motif, and this motif appeared characteristic of ankylosing spondylitis blood. Earlier reports found some motif variants in synovial fluid and blood in reactive arthritis.

Note on this clonotype: The antigen is unknown. The CDR3 ends on some other residue instead of the conserved phenylalanine or tryptophan, so this is likely a read error.

The CDR3 length is 16 residues. V was trimmed by 5 bases and J by 2 bases, leaving 17 bases between them. Germline V gene data show CDR1 as KGHSH and CDR2 as LQKENI. The chain links TRBV18 to TRBJ2-3; possibly TRBD2 for D (5 bases). The receptor's source is a male donor with ankylosing spondylitis or in good health (not recorded which). Sequencing was carried out using blood, either unsorted or a sorted T cell fraction (not recorded which). The CDR3 DNA is TGTGCCAGCTCAATCAGACTAACGGAGGACACAGATACGCAGTATTTG. Translating gives CASSIRLTEDTDTQYL.